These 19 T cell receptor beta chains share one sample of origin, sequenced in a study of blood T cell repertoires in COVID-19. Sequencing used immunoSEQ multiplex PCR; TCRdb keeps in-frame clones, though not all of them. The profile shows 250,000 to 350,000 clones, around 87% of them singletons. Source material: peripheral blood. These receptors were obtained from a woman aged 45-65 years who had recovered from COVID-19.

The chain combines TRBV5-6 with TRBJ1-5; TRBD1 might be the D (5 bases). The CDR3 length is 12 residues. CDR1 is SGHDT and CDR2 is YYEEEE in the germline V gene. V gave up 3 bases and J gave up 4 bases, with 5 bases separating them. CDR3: CASSYRNQPQHF. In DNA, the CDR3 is TGTGCCAGCAGCTACAGGAATCAGCCCCAGCATTTT.

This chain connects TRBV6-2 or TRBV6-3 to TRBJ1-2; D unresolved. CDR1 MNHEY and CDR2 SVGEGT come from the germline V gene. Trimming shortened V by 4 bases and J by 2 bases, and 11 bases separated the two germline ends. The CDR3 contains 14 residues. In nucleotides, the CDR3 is TGTGCCAGCAGTTTCCGACGGGAAAACTATGGCTACACCTTC. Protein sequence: CASSFRRENYGYTF.

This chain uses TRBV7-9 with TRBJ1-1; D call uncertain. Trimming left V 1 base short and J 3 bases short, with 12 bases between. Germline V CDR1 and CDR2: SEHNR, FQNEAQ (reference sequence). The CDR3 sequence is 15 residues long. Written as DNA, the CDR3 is TGTGCCAGCAGCTTAGGACATACCACCGACACTGAAGCTTTCTTT. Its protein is CASSLGHTTDTEAFF. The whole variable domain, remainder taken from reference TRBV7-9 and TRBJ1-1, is DTGVSQNPRHKITKRGQNVTFRCDPISEHNRLYWYRQTLGQGPEFLTYFQNEAQLEKSRLLSDRFSAERPKGSFSTLEIQRTEQGDSAMYLCASSLGHTTDTEAFFGQGTRLTVV.

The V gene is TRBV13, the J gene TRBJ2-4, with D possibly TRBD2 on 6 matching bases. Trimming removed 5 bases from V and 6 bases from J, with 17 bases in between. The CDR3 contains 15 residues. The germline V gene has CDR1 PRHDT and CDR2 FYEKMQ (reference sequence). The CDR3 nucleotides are TGTGCCAGCAGCCGGTTGCGGGGTAGCGGAAACATTCAGTACTTC. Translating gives CASSRLRGSGNIQYF.

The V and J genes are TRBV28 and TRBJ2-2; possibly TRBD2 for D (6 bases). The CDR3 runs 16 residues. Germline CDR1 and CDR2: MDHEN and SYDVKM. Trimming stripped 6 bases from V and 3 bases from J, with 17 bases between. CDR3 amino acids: CASSPGPSDDTGELFF. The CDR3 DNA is TGTGCCAGCAGCCCGGGTCCTAGCGATGACACCGGGGAGCTGTTTTTT.

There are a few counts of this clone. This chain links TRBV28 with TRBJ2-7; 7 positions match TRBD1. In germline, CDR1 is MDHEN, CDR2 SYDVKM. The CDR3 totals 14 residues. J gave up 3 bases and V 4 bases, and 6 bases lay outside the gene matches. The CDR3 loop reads CASSSLNRGYEQYF. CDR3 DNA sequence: TGTGCCAGCAGTTCATTGAACAGGGGCTACGAGCAGTACTTC.

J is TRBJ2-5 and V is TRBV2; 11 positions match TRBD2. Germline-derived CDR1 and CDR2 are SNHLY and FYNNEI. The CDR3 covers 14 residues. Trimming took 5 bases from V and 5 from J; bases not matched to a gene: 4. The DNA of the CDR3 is TGTGCCAGCAGTTTAGCGGGGGGGCTGGAGACCCAGTACTTC. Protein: CASSLAGGLETQYF.

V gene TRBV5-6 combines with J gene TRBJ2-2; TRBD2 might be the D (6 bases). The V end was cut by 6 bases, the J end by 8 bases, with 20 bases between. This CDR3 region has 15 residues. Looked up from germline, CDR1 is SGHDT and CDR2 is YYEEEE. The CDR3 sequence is CASTVRRGRLGELFF. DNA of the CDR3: TGTGCCAGCACCGTAAGGCGGGGTAGGTTAGGGGAGCTGTTTTTT.

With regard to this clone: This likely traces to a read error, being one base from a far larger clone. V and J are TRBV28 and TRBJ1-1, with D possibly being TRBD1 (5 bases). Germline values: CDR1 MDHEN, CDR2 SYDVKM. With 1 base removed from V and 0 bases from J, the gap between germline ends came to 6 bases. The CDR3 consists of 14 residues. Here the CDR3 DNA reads TGTGCCAGCAGTTTATCAGGGATGAACACTGAAGCTTTCTTT. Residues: CASSLSGMNTEAFF.

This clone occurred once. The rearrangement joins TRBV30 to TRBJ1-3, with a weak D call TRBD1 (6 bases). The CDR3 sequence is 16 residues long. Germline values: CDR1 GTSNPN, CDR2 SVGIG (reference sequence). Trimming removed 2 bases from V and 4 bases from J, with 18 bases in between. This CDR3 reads CAWSRGSASSGNTIYF. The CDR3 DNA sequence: TGTGCCTGGAGTAGGGGGTCGGCCTCATCCGGAAACACCATATATTTT. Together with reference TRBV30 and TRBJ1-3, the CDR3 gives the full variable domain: SQTIHQWPATLVQPVGSPLSLECTVEGTSNPNLYWYRQAAGRGLQLLFYSVGIGQISSEVPQNLSASRPQDRQFILSSKKLLLSDSGFYLCAWSRGSASSGNTIYFGEGSWLTVV.

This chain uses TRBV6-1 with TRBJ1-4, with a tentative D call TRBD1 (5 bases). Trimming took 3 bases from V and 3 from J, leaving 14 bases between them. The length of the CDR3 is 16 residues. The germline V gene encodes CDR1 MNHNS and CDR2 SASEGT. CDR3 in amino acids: CASSESPRGANEKLFF. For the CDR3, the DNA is TGTGCCAGCAGTGAGTCACCCCGGGGGGCTAATGAAAAACTGTTTTTT.

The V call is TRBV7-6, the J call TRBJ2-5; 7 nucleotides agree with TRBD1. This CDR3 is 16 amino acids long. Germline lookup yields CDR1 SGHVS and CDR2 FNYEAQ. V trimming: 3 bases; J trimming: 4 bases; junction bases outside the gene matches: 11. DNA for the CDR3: TGTGCCAGCAGCTTCCAACTAACAGGGGTGGGAGAGACCCAGTACTTC. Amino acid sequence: CASSFQLTGVGETQYF.

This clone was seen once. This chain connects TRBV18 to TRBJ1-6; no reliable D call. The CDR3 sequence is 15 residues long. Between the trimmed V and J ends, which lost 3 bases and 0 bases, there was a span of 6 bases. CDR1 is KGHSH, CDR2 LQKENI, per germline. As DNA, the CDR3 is TGTGCCAGCTCACCGGGCCTCTCCTATAATTCACCCCTCCACTTT. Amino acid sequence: CASSPGLSYNSPLHF.

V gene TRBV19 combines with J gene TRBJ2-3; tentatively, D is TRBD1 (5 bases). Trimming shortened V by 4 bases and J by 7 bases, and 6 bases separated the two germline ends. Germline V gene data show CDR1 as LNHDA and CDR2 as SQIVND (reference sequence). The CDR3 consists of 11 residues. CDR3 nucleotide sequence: TGTGCCAGTAGTACAGGGAATACGCAGTATTTT. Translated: CASSTGNTQYF. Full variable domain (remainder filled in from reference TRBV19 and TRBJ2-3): DGGITQSPKYLFRKEGQNVTLSCEQNLNHDAMYWYRQDPGQGLRLIYYSQIVNDFQKGDIAEGYSVSREKKESFPLTVTSAQKNPTAFYLCASSTGNTQYFGPGTRLTVL.

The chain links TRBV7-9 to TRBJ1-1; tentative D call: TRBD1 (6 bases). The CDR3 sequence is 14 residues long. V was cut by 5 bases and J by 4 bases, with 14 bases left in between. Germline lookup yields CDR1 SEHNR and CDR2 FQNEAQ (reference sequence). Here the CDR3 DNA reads TGTGCCAGCAGCGCCCAGGGGTTGGGCACTGAAGCTTTCTTT. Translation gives CASSAQGLGTEAFF. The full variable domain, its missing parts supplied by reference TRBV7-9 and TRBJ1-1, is DTGVSQNPRHKITKRGQNVTFRCDPISEHNRLYWYRQTLGQGPEFLTYFQNEAQLEKSRLLSDRFSAERPKGSFSTLEIQRTEQGDSAMYLCASSAQGLGTEAFFGQGTRLTVV.

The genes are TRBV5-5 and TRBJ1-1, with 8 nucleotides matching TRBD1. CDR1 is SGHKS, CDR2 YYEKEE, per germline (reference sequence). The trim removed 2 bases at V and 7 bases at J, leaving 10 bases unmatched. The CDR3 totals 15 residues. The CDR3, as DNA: TGTGCCAGCAGCTTCGACAGGGGATGGGACTATGAAGCTTTCTTT. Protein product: CASSFDRGWDYEAFF.

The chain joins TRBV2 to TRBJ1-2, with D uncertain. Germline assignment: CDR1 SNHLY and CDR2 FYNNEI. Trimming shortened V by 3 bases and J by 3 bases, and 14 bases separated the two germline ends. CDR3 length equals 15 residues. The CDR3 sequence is CASSEWRDSYYGYTF. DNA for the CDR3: TGTGCCAGCAGTGAGTGGAGGGATTCTTACTATGGCTACACCTTC. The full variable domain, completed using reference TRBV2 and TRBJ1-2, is EPEVTQTPSHQVTQMGQEVILRCVPISNHLYFYWYRQILGQKVEFLVSFYNNEISEKSEIFDDQFSVERPDGSNFTLKIRSTKLEDSAMYFCASSEWRDSYYGYTFGSGTRLTVV.

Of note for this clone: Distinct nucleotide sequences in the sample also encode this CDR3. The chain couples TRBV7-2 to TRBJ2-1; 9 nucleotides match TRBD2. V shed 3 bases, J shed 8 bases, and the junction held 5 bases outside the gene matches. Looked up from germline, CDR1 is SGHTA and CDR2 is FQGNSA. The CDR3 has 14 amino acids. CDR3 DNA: TGTGCCAGCAGCTTGGCGGGGGGGCCCGATGAGCAGTTCTTC. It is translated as CASSLAGGPDEQFF.

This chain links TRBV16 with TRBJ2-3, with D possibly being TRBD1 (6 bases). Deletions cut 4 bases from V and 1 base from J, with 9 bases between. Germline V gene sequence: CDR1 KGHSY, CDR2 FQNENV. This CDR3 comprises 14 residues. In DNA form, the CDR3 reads TGTGCCAGCAGCCCATGGACAGGCACAGATACGCAGTATTTT. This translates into CASSPWTGTDTQYF.